Listed here is a single T cell receptor beta chain. The study assigned cohorts using participant-reported clinical history. This entry is derived from a study of blood T cell repertoires in COVID-19. Study-level background: Symptom resolution, clearance, or two negative PCRs marked donors in Cohort 3 as recovered. Donors in the United States, Italy and Spain gave samples during acute or convalescent COVID-19. Nucleic acid was either cDNA or gDNA, and it came from T cells, B-cell-depleted T cells, or PBMCs.

Germline CDR1 reads SGHTA; CDR2 reads FQGNSA. V lost 5 bases and J lost 4, with 28 bases in between. The CDR3 runs to 19 residues. Libraries were prepared by immunoSEQ multiplex PCR; TCRdb keeps only in-frame clonotypes and omits some of them. The sample carries approximately 140,000 clones, 84% recorded once. This chain connects TRBV7-2 to TRBJ2-3; maybe TRBD1 (6 bases). The sample was PBMCs or T cells enriched from blood (not recorded which). This receptor was taken from a man in his forties or fifties in a cohort exposed to, infected with or recovered from COVID-19 (not recorded which). For the CDR3, the DNA is TGTGCCAGCAGCCCCAGCTTGGGTCGAGACAGGCTGTGGGCAGATACGCAGTATTTT. This gives the protein CASSPSLGRDRLWADTQYF.